This T cell receptor beta chain was identified in a study of blood T cell repertoires in COVID-19. About the research overall: Material from acute and convalescent COVID-19 was sourced from the United States, Italy and Spain. T cells, B-cell-depleted T cells, or PBMCs supplied cDNA or gDNA.

Authors' analysis steps: Reference gene primer amplification gave nucleated cell count estimates. Method: immunoSEQ multiplex PCR; TCRdb's copy keeps in-frame clones and lacks some. That table supplies the V and J calls and clone size; D and trimming were determined from the DNA. This sample has 100,000 to 150,000 clones, with approximately 82% found just once. This CDR3 comprises 13 residues. Trimming took 8 bases from V and 4 from J, leaving 12 bases between them. Germline loops: CDR1 MNHEY, CDR2 SVGAGI. The receptor was isolated from a man older than 75 with active or convalescent COVID-19. Sequenced input: peripheral blood. The chain recombines TRBV6-5 with TRBJ2-1, with D maybe TRBD2 (5 bases). The CDR3 DNA is TGTGCCAGCCGCAGAGCGGAGTACAATGAGCAGTTCTTC. This translates into CASRRAEYNEQFF.